This is a list of T cell receptor beta chains from one sample in a study of blood T cell repertoires in COVID-19. The data were produced by immunoSEQ multiplex PCR, yet TCRdb's version contains in-frame clones alone and is incomplete. This table holds roughly 350,000 clones, about 87% found once. Specimen: peripheral blood. Source of these receptors: a woman in her 30s with COVID-19, enrolled during active disease. Both conserved end residues are part of each CDR3. A D gene is named only where the DNA matches it firmly. Clone size is given for some rows only: seen once, a few or many times, or a class if the clone is expanded.

>NA|NA|TRBJ1-6|TRBV10-3
CAISERGGQNNSPLHF
TGTGCCATCAGTGAGCGCGGGGGCCAAAATAATTCACCCCTCCACTTT
>NA|NA|TRBJ1-1|TRBV19
CASAYQVNTEAFF
TGTGCCAGCGCGTACCAGGTGAACACTGAAGCTTTCTTT
>TRBD1|NA|TRBJ1-3|TRBV7-8
CASGQGPGNTIYF
TGTGCCAGCGGACAGGGGCCGGGAAACACCATATATTTT
>NA|NA|TRBJ1-2|TRBV5-4
CASSLLQADYGYTF
TGTGCCAGCAGCTTGTTACAGGCTGACTATGGCTACACCTTC
>NA|NA|TRBJ1-1|TRBV9
CASSVAPQPTNTEAFF
TGTGCCAGCAGCGTAGCTCCACAGCCTACGAACACTGAAGCTTTCTTT
>TRBD1|NA|TRBJ1-1|TRBV5-5
CASSWDRGAFF
TGTGCCAGCAGTTGGGACAGGGGAGCTTTCTTT
>TRBD1|NA|TRBJ1-4|TRBV15
CATSFDRDGEKLFF
TGTGCCACCAGCTTCGACAGGGATGGGGAAAAACTGTTTTTT
>TRBD1|NA|TRBJ2-5|TRBV7-9
CASSSGQGEETQYF
TGTGCCAGCAGCTCCGGACAGGGCGAGGAGACCCAGTACTTC
>NA|NA|TRBJ2-5|TRBV28
CASSSPGLGQTQYF
TGTGCCAGCAGTTCACCGGGACTCGGACAGACCCAGTACTTC
>NA|NA|TRBJ2-7|TRBV15
CATSRDRRAGEQYF
TGTGCCACCAGCAGAGATCGACGGGCGGGCGAGCAGTACTTC
>TRBD1|NA|TRBJ1-1|TRBV11-2
CASSPGQVNTEAFF
TGTGCCAGCAGCCCGGGACAGGTAAACACTGAAGCTTTCTTT
>NA|once|TRBJ2-3|TRBV2
CASSDEATDTDTQYF
TGTGCCAGCAGTGACGAGGCGACGGATACAGATACGCAGTATTTT
>NA|NA|TRBJ1-5|TRBV24-1
CATSQGSNQPQHF
TGTGCCACCAGCCAGGGTAGCAATCAGCCCCAGCATTTT
>TRBD1|NA|TRBJ2-3|TRBV28
CASSGPGGWGTDTQYF
TGTGCCAGCAGTGGCCCAGGGGGCTGGGGCACAGATACGCAGTATTTT
>NA|once|TRBJ1-4|TRBV7-2
CASSRSGLGEKLFF
TGTGCCAGCAGTCGCTCGGGATTGGGAGAAAAACTGTTTTTT
>TRBD1|NA|TRBJ2-3|TRBV5-4
CASSPQTGTGRTDTQYF
TGTGCCAGCAGCCCTCAAACCGGGACAGGGCGCACAGATACGCAGTATTTT
>TRBD1|NA|TRBJ1-1|TRBV27
CASSHKGDRGREAFF
TGTGCCAGCAGTCATAAGGGCGACAGGGGGCGAGAAGCTTTCTTT
>TRBD1|NA|TRBJ2-7|TRBV4-1
CASSRTGFNEQYF
TGCGCCAGCAGCCGGACAGGGTTCAACGAGCAGTACTTC
>TRBD1|NA|TRBJ1-6|TRBV5-4
CASSPRQGANSPLHF
TGTGCCAGCAGCCCCCGACAGGGGGCCAATTCACCCCTCCACTTT
>NA|NA|TRBJ2-1|TRBV4-1
CASSQESATRYNEQFF
TGCGCCAGCAGCCAAGAATCGGCGACAAGATACAATGAGCAGTTCTTC
>NA|once|TRBJ2-7|TRBV11-2
CASRSTRNRYEQYF
TGTGCCAGCAGGTCGACTAGAAATAGATACGAGCAGTACTTC
>NA|once|TRBJ1-1|TRBV19
CASSGPRSLNTEAFF
TGTGCCAGTAGTGGGCCCCGCTCCTTGAACACTGAAGCTTTCTTT
>TRBD1|NA|TRBJ2-7|TRBV27
CASSPFGQDYEQYF
TGTGCCAGCAGTCCGTTCGGACAGGACTACGAGCAGTACTTC
>TRBD1|once|TRBJ2-7|TRBV28
CASSLLIGTGGYEQYF
TGTGCCAGCAGTTTATTGATCGGGACAGGGGGCTACGAGCAGTACTTC
>NA|once|TRBJ2-7|TRBV28
CASSPLEGAREQYF
TGTGCCAGCAGTCCTTTGGAGGGAGCGCGCGAGCAGTACTTC
>NA|NA|TRBJ2-7|TRBV28
CASSSLGGEGLSYEQYF
TGTGCCAGCAGTTCCCTCGGGGGAGAGGGCCTCTCCTACGAGCAGTACTTC
>NA|NA|TRBJ1-3|TRBV15
CATSRGGGFGNTIYF
TGTGCCACCAGCAGAGGTGGGGGGTTTGGAAACACCATATATTTT
>NA|few|TRBJ2-7|TRBV5-1
CASSFSGAVTYEQYF
TGCGCCAGCAGCTTTTCAGGGGCCGTTACCTACGAGCAGTACTTC
>TRBD1|NA|TRBJ2-5|TRBV6-5
CASRRTGVYETQYF
TGTGCCAGCAGGCGGACAGGGGTCTACGAGACCCAGTACTTC
>TRBD2|NA|TRBJ2-5|TRBV5-4
CASSRIAGEAETQYF
TGTGCCAGCAGCAGGATAGCGGGAGAAGCGGAGACCCAGTACTTC
>NA|few|TRBJ2-7|TRBV7-8
CASSLEGGTYEQYF
TGTGCCAGCAGCTTAGAGGGCGGGACCTACGAGCAGTACTTC
>NA|NA|TRBJ2-7|TRBV2
CASSQGAF
TGTGCCAGCTCACAAGGGGCGTTC
>TRBD1|NA|TRBJ1-3|TRBV5-1
CASRSDRVFRNTIYF
TGCGCCAGCAGAAGTGACAGGGTTTTTAGAAACACCATATATTTT